This T cell receptor beta chain was retrieved from a study of blood T cell repertoires in COVID-19. V gave up 4 bases and J gave up 0 bases, with 19 bases separating them. Germline CDR1 is LNHDA and CDR2 is SQIVND (reference sequence). CDR3 length: 18 amino acids. In the authors' workflow: It was from reference gene primer amplification that nucleated cell counts were estimated. Here immunoSEQ multiplex PCR was the method, and the copy in TCRdb shows in-frame clones only, minus some. V and J calls plus clone size are reproduced from that table; the DNA served to infer D and trimming. The data hold roughly 200,000 clones, with 87% observed a single time. The recovered donors of Cohort 3 showed two negative PCRs, clearance, or symptom resolution.

This chain uses TRBV19 with TRBJ1-3, with a weak D call TRBD1 (6 bases). Sample: PBMCs or T cells enriched from blood (not recorded which). The sequence was obtained from a woman aged 25 to 39 who had recovered from COVID-19. Written as DNA, the CDR3 is TGTGCCAGTAGTAGGTTCTTTTGGGACACTGGCTCTGGAAACACCATATATTTT. Translated: CASSRFFWDTGSGNTIYF.